These T cell receptor beta chains were read from a single sample in a study of CD8 T cells in ankylosing spondylitis. TCRdb analysed the 5' RACE reads with MiXCR anew, one entry per CDR3 protein. The sample consists of more than 110,000 distinct CDR3 sequences, 7% to 10% of them appearing once. The sample was synovial fluid, either unsorted or a sorted T cell fraction (not recorded which). The receptors were gathered from a male donor with ankylosing spondylitis. CDR3s include the opening cysteine and the closing phenylalanine or tryptophan. The order of the fields is D gene, clone size, V gene, J gene, CDR3 DNA, CDR3 protein. D genes are given only for firm matches. Rows may omit the clone size; those that give it use once, few, many or a size class.

TRBD2,many,TRBV7-2,TRBJ2-3,TGTGCCAGCAGCTTAGGGGAGGGGGATACGCAGTATTTT,CASSLGEGDTQYF
TRBD1,many,TRBV6-5,TRBJ1-1,TGTGCCAGCAGTTTCGGACAGGGGACATACACTGAAGCTTTCTTT,CASSFGQGTYTEAFF
-,many,TRBV24-1,TRBJ2-7,TGTGCCACCAGTGTTGGGTCCTCCTACGAGCAGTACTTC,CATSVGSSYEQYF
TRBD1,many,TRBV6-1,TRBJ2-2,TGTGCCAGCAGACCGACAGGGGCGAGCACCGGGGAGCTGTTTTTT,CASRPTGASTGELFF
TRBD1,-,TRBV20-1,TRBJ2-1,TGCAGTGCCGATGGACAGGGGAGTATGAATGAGCAGTTCTTC,CSADGQGSMNEQFF
TRBD1,many,TRBV20-1,TRBJ1-6,TGCAGTGCTACCGCCTTAGGGGGCTCTTCACCCCTCCACTTT,CSATALGGSSPLHF
-,few,TRBV20-1,TRBJ1-2,TGCAGTGCGGCAGAACAGGGTTATTATGGCTACACCTTC,CSAAEQGYYGYTF
TRBD2,few,TRBV28,TRBJ2-1,TGTGCCAGCAGTTTATGGCCCGGGACTAGCGGGGGGATCCACACTCAGAGCTCCTACAATGAGCAGTTCTTC,CASSLWPGTSGGIHTQSSYNEQFF
TRBD1,-,TRBV2,TRBJ2-7,TGTGCCAGTGAGAGGGACAGAAGTTCCCACGAGCAGTACTTC,CASERDRSSHEQYF
TRBD2,-,TRBV28,TRBJ2-3,TGTGCCAGCAGCGATCGAGGACTAGCGGGAGCAGATACGCAGTATTTT,CASSDRGLAGADTQYF
-,-,TRBV18,TRBJ1-5,TGTGCCAGCTCACCAGATGATCAGCCCCAGCATTTT,CASSPDDQPQHF
-,few,TRBV5-4,TRBJ1-2,TGTGCCAGCAGCTTCTGGGGGGCTGATAGTGGCTACACCTTC,CASSFWGADSGYTF
-,many,TRBV20-1,TRBJ1-6,TGCAGTGCTAGACTGGAGGTATATAATTCACCCCTCCACTTT,CSARLEVYNSPLHF
-,many,TRBV9,TRBJ1-2,TGTGCCAGCAGCGTAGGTGGACTCTATGGCTACACCTTC,CASSVGGLYGYTF
-,-,TRBV15,TRBJ1-4,TGTGCCACCAGCAAAGGGGTGAAAGAAAAACTGTTTTTT,CATSKGVKEKLFF
-,-,TRBV9,TRBJ2-3,TGTGCCAGCAGCGTAGATCCGATTACAGATACGCAGTATTTT,CASSVDPITDTQYF
TRBD1,-,TRBV7-2,TRBJ2-1,TGTGCCAGCAGCTCGGGACAGGGTCTAGGCGAGCAGTTCTTC,CASSSGQGLGEQFF
-,few,TRBV2,TRBJ1-5,TGTGCCAGCAGTGGCACAGGGTTGGACAATCAGCCCCAGCATTTT,CASSGTGLDNQPQHF
-,many,TRBV14,TRBJ2-1,TGTGCCAGCAGCCAAGTTCGACAGGGACTGCAGTTCTTC,CASSQVRQGLQFF
-,-,TRBV7-2,TRBJ2-7,TGTGCCAGCAGCTTAGCGCGGCCGGTGCGAGAGCAGTACTTC,CASSLARPVREQYF
-,many,TRBV6-4,TRBJ1-1,TGTGCCAGCAGTTTCAGGATGGGGGGCACTGAAGCTTTCTTT,CASSFRMGGTEAFF
TRBD1,few,TRBV20-1,TRBJ2-2,TGCAGTGCCCTGGGACAGGGTGGCACCGGGGAGCTGTTTTTT,CSALGQGGTGELFF
-,-,TRBV6-2/TRBV6-3,TRBJ2-1,TGTGCCAGCAGTTACTCAGGAGGGAGGTATGAGCAGTTCTTC,CASSYSGGRYEQFF
-,-,TRBV11-2,TRBJ2-6,TGTGCCAGCAGCCAACCAGGGGTCTCCGGGGCCAACGTCCTGACTTTC,CASSQPGVSGANVLTF
-,-,TRBV2,TRBJ1-5,TGTGCCAGCAGTAAACATGATCAGCCCCAGCATTTT,CASSKHDQPQHF
-,-,TRBV18,TRBJ2-1,TGTGCCAACTCACCACCGTCAAAGGAGTTTGAGCAGTTCTTC,CANSPPSKEFEQFF
-,-,TRBV29-1,TRBJ2-1,TGCAGCGCCGGAATAGGCTACAATGAGCAGTTCTTC,CSAGIGYNEQFF
-,-,TRBV15,TRBJ2-2,TGTGCCACCAGCAGGGGTGGACAGATGAACACCGGGGAGCTGTTTTTT,CATSRGGQMNTGELFF
TRBD2,many,TRBV11-1,TRBJ2-1,TGTGCCAGCAGCTTAGATTGGGGACTAGCGTATAGCTCCTACAATGAGCAGTTCTTC,CASSLDWGLAYSSYNEQFF
-,many,TRBV9,TRBJ1-6,TGTGCCAGCAGCCCTAGAGGAGGTTCACCCCTCCACTTT,CASSPRGGSPLHF
TRBD1,many,TRBV6-5,TRBJ2-2,TGTGCCAGCAGTTACCAACCGGGACAGATGAACACCGGGGAGCTGTTTTTT,CASSYQPGQMNTGELFF
TRBD2,-,TRBV29-1,TRBJ2-1,TGCAGCGTTGCTAGACTAGCGTCGGGTAATGAGCAGTTCTTC,CSVARLASGNEQFF
TRBD2,many,TRBV20-1,TRBJ2-7,TGCAGTGCTAGAGAATCAACTAGCGGGAGTTACGAGCAGTACTTC,CSARESTSGSYEQYF